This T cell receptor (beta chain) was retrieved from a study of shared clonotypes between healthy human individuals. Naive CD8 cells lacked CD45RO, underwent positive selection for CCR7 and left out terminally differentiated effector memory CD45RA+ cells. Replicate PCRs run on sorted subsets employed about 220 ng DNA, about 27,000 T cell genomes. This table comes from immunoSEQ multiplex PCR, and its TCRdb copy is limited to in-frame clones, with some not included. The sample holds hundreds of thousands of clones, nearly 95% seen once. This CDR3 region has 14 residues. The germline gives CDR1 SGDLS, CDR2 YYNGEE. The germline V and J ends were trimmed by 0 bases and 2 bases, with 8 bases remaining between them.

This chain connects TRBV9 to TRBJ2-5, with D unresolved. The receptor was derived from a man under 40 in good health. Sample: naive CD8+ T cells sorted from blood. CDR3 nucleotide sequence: TGTGCCAGCAGCGTAGGGGGTAGGCAAGAGACCCAGTACTTC. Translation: CASSVGGRQETQYF.